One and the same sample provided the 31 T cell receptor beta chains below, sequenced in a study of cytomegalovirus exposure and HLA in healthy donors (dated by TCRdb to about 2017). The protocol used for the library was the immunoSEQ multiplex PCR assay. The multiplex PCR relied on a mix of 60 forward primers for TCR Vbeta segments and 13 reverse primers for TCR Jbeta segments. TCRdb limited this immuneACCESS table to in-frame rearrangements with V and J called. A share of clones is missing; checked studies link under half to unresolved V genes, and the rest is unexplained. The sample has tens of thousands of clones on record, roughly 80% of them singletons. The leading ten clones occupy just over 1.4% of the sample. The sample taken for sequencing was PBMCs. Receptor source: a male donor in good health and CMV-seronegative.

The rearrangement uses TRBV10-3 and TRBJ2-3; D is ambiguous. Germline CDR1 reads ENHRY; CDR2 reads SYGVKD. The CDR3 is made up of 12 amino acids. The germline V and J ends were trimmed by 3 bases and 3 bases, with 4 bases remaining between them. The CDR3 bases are TGTGCCATCAGTGACCTAACAGATACGCAGTATTTT. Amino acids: CAISDLTDTQYF.

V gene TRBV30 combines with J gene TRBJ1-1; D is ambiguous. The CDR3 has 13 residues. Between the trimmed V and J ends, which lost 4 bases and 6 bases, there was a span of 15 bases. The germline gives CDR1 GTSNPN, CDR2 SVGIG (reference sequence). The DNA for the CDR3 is TGTGCCTGGAATACGGGGTACCGTGCTGAAGCTTTCTTT. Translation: CAWNTGYRAEAFF.

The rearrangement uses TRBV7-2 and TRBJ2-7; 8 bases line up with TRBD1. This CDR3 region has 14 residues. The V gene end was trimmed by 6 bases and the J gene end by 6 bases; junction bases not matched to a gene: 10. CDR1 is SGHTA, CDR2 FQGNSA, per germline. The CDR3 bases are TGTGCCAGCAGTTTCCGGGACAGGACCTCCGAGCAGTACTTC. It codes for CASSFRDRTSEQYF.

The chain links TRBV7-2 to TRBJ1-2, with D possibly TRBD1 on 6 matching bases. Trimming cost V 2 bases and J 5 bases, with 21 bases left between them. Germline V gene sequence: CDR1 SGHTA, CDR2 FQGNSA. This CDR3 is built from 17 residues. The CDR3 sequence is CASSLNWGPGTTYGYTF. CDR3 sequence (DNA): TGTGCCAGCAGCTTAAATTGGGGGCCCGGGACAACTTATGGCTACACCTTC.

The CDR3, as DNA: TGTGCCAGCAGTACACAACCTGACAGGGTCGAGCAGTACTTC. This encodes CASSTQPDRVEQYF. J is TRBJ2-7 and V is TRBV7-2; 7 nucleotides line up with TRBD1. The V gene's germline CDR1 is SGHTA and CDR2 FQGNSA. This CDR3 spans 14 amino acids. V lost 6 bases to trimming and J lost 6 bases; unmatched junction nucleotides: 11.

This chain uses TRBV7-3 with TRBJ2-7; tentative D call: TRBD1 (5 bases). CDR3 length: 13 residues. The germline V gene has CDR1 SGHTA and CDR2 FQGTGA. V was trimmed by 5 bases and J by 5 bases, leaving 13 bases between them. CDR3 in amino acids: CASSPRGDNEQYF. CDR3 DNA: TGTGCCAGCAGCCCAAGGGGCGATAACGAGCAGTACTTC.

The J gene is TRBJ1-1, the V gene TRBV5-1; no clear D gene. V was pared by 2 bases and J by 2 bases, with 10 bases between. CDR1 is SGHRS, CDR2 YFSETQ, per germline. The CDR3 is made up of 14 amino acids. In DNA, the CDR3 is TGCGCCAGCAGCTTAGTACCAACAAACACTGAAGCTTTCTTT. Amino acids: CASSLVPTNTEAFF.

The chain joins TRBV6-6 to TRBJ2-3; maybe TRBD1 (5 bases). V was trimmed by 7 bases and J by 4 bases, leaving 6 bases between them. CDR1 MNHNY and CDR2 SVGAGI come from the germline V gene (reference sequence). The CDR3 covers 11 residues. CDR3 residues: CASKGADTQYF. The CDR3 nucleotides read TGTGCCAGCAAAGGGGCAGATACGCAGTATTTT.

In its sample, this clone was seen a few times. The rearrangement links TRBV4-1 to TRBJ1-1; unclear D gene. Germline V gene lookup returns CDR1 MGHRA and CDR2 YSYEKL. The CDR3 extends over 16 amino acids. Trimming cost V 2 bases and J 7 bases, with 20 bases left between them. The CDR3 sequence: CASSQPTTNRGSEAFF. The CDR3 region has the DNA TGCGCCAGCAGCCAACCGACAACTAACCGAGGGAGTGAAGCTTTCTTT.

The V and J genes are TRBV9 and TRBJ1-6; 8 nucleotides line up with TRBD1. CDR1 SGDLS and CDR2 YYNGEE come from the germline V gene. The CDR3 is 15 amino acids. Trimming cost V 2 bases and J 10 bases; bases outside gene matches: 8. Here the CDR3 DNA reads TGTGCCAGCAGCGTCCGGACAGGGACAGACTCACCCCTCCACTTT. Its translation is CASSVRTGTDSPLHF.

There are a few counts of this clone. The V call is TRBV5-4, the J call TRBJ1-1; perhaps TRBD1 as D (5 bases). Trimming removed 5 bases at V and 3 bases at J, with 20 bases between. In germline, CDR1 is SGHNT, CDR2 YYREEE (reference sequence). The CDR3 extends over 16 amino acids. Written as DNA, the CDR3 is TGTGCCAGCAGGAAACCCCAGGGTATAGGAGACACTGAAGCTTTCTTT. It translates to CASRKPQGIGDTEAFF.

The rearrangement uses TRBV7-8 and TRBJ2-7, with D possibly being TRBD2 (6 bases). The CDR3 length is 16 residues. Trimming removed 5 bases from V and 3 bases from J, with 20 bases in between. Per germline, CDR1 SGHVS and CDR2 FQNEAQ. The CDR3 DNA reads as TGTGCCAGCAGCCCTACTCTGCAGGGACTTAACTACGAGCAGTACTTC. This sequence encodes CASSPTLQGLNYEQYF.

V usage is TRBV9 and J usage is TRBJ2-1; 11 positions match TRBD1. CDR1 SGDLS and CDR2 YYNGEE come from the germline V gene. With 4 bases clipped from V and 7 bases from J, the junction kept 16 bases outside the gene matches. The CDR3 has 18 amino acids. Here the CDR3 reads CASSQPGTGGSLSNEQFF. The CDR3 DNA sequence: TGTGCCAGCAGCCAGCCCGGGACAGGGGGTTCCTTATCAAATGAGCAGTTCTTC.

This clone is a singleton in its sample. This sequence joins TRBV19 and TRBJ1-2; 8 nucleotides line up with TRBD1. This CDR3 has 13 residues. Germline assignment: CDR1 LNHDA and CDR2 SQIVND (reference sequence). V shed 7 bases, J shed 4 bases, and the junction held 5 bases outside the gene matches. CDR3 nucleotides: TGTGCCAGTACCACGGACAGGGCCTATGGCTACACCTTC. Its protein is CASTTDRAYGYTF. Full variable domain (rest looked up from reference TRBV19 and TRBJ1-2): DGGITQSPKYLFRKEGQNVTLSCEQNLNHDAMYWYRQDPGQGLRLIYYSQIVNDFQKGDIAEGYSVSREKKESFPLTVTSAQKNPTAFYLCASTTDRAYGYTFGSGTRLTVV.

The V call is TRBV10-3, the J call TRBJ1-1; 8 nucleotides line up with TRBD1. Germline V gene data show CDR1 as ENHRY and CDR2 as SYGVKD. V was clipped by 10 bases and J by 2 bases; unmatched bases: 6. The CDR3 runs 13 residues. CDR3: CATGTGENTEAFF. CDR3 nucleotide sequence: TGTGCCACAGGGACAGGAGAAAACACTGAAGCTTTCTTT.

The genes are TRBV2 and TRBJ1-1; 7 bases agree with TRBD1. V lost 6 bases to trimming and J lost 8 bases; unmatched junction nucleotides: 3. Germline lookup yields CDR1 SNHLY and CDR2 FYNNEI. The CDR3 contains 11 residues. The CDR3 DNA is TGTGCCAGCAGGGGGACAGTCGAAGCTTTCTTT. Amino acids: CASRGTVEAFF.

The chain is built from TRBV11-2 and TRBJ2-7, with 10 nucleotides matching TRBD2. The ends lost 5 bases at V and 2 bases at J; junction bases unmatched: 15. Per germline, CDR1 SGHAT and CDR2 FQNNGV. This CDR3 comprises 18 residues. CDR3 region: CASSPIRRTSGKAYEQYF. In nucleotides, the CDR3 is TGTGCCAGCAGCCCCATCCGACGAACTAGCGGGAAGGCCTACGAGCAGTACTTC.

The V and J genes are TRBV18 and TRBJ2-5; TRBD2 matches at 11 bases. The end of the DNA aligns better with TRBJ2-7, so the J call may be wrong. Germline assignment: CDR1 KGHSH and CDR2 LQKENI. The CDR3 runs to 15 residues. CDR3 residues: CASSPTSGGSYEQYF. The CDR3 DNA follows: TGTGCCAGCTCCCCTACTAGCGGGGGCTCCTACGAGCAGTACTTC.

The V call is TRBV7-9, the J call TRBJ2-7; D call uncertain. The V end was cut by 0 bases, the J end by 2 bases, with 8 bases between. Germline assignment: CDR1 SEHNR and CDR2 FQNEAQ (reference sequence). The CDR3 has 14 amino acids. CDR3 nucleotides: TGTGCCAGCAGCTTAGCACCCCGAGCCTACGAGCAGTACTTC. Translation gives CASSLAPRAYEQYF.

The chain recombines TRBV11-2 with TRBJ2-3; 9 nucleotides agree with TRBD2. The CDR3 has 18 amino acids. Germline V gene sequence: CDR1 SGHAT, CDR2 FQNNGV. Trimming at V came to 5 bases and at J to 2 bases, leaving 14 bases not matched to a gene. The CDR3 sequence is CASSPRLAGTRSTDTQYF. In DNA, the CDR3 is TGTGCCAGCAGCCCCCGGCTAGCGGGGACCCGCTCCACAGATACGCAGTATTTT.

The CDR3 DNA reads as TGTGCCAGCAGCGCGGACAGTATTAAAGGGGTAGTGAGTGGCTACACCTTC. As protein: CASSADSIKGVVSGYTF. The V call is TRBV7-2, the J call TRBJ1-2, with a weak D call TRBD1 (6 bases). CDR1 is SGHTA and CDR2 is FQGNSA in the germline V gene. V was pared by 5 bases and J by 7 bases, with 26 bases between. This CDR3 comprises 17 residues.

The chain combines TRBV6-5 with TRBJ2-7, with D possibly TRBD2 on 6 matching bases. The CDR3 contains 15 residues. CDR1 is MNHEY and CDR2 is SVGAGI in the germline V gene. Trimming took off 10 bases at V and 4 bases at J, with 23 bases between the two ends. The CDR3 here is CATNEAGPASYEQYF. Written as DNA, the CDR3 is TGTGCCACCAACGAAGCGGGTCCAGCCTCTTACGAGCAGTACTTC.

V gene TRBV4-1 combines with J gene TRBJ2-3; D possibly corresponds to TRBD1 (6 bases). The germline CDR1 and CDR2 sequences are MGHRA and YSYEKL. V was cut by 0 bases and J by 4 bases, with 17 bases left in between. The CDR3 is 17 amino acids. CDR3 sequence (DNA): TGCGCCAGCAGCCAAGATTCGACCCCGAAGGGGGCAGATACGCAGTATTTT. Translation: CASSQDSTPKGADTQYF.

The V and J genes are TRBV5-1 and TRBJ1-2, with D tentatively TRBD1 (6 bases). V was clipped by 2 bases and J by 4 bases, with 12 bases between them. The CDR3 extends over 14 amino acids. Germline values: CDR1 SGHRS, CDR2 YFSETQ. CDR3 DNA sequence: TGCGCCAGCAGCTTATCAGGGGAAGTCTATGGCTACACCTTC. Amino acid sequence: CASSLSGEVYGYTF. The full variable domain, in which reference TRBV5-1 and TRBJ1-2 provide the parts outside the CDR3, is KAGVTQTPRYLIKTRGQQVTLSCSPISGHRSVSWYQQTPGQGLQFLFEYFSETQRNKGNFPGRFSGRQFSNSRSEMNVSTLELGDSALYLCASSLSGEVYGYTFGSGTRLTVV.

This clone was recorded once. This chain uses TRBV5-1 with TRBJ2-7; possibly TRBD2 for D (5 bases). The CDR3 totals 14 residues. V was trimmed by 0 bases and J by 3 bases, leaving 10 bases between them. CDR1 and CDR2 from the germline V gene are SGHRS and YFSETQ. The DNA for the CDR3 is TGCGCCAGCAGCTTGGTTGTCGGGAACTACGAGCAGTACTTC. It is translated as CASSLVVGNYEQYF.

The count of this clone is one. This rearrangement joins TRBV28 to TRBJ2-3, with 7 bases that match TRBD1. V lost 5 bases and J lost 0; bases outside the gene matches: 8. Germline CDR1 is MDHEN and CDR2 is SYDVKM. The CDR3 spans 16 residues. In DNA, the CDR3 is TGTGCCAGCAGTCTGCTCGGACAGGCTAGCACAGATACGCAGTATTTT. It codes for CASSLLGQASTDTQYF.

CDR3 in amino acids: CASRLRAPGSYEQYF. The CDR3 DNA reads TGTGCCAGCAGACTTCGCGCGCCGGGCTCCTACGAGCAGTACTTC. J is TRBJ2-7 and V is TRBV6-5, with D uncertain. V dropped 6 bases and J dropped 0 bases, with 15 bases sitting between them. CDR1 is MNHEY, CDR2 SVGAGI, per germline. The CDR3 is 15 residues long.

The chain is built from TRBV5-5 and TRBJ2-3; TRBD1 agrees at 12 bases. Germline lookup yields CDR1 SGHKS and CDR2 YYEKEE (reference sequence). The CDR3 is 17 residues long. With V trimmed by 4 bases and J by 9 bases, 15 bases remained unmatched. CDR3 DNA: TGTGCCAGCAGCCCGGGGGTCGGGACAGGGGGCGCGGAGACGCAGTATTTT. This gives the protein CASSPGVGTGGAETQYF.

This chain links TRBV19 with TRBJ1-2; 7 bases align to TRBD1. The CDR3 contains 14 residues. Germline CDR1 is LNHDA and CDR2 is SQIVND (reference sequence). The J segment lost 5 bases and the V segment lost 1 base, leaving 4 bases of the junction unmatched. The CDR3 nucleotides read TGTGCCAGTAGTATAGGGGGACAGCGTTATGGCTACACCTTC. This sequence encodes CASSIGGQRYGYTF.

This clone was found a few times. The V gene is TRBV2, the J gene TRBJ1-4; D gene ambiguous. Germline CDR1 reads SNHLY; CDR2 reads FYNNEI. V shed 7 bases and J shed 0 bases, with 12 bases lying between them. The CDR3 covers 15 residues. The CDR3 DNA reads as TGTGCCAGCACCCTTCAAAGAGCAACTAATGAAAAACTGTTTTTT. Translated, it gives CASTLQRATNEKLFF. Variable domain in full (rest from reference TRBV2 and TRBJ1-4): EPEVTQTPSHQVTQMGQEVILRCVPISNHLYFYWYRQILGQKVEFLVSFYNNEISEKSEIFDDQFSVERPDGSNFTLKIRSTKLEDSAMYFCASTLQRATNEKLFFGSGTQLSVL.

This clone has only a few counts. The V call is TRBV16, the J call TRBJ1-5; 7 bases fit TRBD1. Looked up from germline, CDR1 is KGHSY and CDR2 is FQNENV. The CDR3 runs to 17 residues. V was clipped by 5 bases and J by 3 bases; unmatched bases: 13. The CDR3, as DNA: TGTGCCAGCAGCAATGGGGACAGCGCCTTAATCAATCAGCCCCAGCATTTT. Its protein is CASSNGDSALINQPQHF.